These 27 T cell receptor beta chains originate from one sample sequenced in a study of blood T cell repertoires in COVID-19. The protocol was immunoSEQ multiplex PCR, while the TCRdb copy is restricted to in-frame clones and leaves out a portion. This table holds around 130,000 clones, around nine tenths found once. Sequences were obtained from peripheral blood. The origin of the receptors is a man between 65 and 85 years old with active COVID-19.

The gene calls are TRBV28 and TRBJ1-2, with 8 bases fitting TRBD1. Germline V gene data show CDR1 as MDHEN and CDR2 as SYDVKM. Trimming cost V 3 bases and J 4 bases; bases outside gene matches: 7. The CDR3 totals 15 residues. The CDR3 loop is CASSFQDRDTYGYTF. CDR3 coding DNA: TGTGCCAGCAGTTTCCAGGACAGGGATACCTATGGCTACACCTTC.

Worth noting for this clone: A read error may account for a junction end that differs from germline. The J gene is TRBJ2-3, the V gene TRBV2; no clear D. Germline CDR1 is SNHLY and CDR2 is FYNNEI. The CDR3 has 15 amino acids. The DNA of the CDR3 is TGTGCCAGCAGTGAAGCGCAGAGCGCCACAAATACGCAGTATTTT. It encodes CASSEAQSATNTQYF.

The J gene is TRBJ2-5, the V gene TRBV6-5, with D maybe TRBD1 (6 bases). CDR3 length: 16 amino acids. The V end lost 0 bases, the J end lost 2 bases, and 13 bases lay between the germline ends. Per germline, CDR1 MNHEY and CDR2 SVGAGI. CDR3 sequence: CASSYSGTKAQETQYF. The CDR3 nucleotides are TGTGCCAGCAGTTACTCCGGGACAAAAGCTCAAGAGACCCAGTACTTC.

The chain employs TRBV2 and TRBJ1-5; no clear D gene. CDR3 length: 15 residues. Trimming removed 7 bases at V and 1 base at J, with 14 bases between. The germline V gene encodes CDR1 SNHLY and CDR2 FYNNEI. CDR3: CASTPSGLSNQPQHF. Here the CDR3 DNA reads TGTGCCAGCACACCCAGTGGCCTCAGCAATCAGCCCCAGCATTTT.

J is TRBJ1-2 and V is TRBV30; D remains unclear. CDR3 length: 13 amino acids. Germline values: CDR1 GTSNPN, CDR2 SVGIG (reference sequence). The V end was cut by 5 bases, the J end by 5 bases, with 15 bases between. CDR3 amino acids: CAWAGGLGYGYTF. CDR3 bases: TGTGCCTGGGCGGGCGGACTCGGGTATGGCTACACCTTC.

This chain connects TRBV11-3 to TRBJ1-3; maybe TRBD1 (6 bases). There are 14 residues in the CDR3. Germline V gene data show CDR1 as SGHNT and CDR2 as YENEEA. V dropped 5 bases and J dropped 0 bases, with 8 bases sitting between them. DNA for the CDR3: TGTGCCAGCAGCCCGGACAGCTCTGGAAACACCATATATTTT. This codes for CASSPDSSGNTIYF.

The rearrangement uses TRBV28 and TRBJ1-5; 7 positions agree with TRBD1. Germline V lookup: CDR1 MDHEN, CDR2 SYDVKM. This CDR3 region has 17 residues. Unmatched junction bases numbered 13, after V lost 2 bases and J lost 6 bases. The CDR3 bases are TGTGCCAGCAGTTTAAGGCAGGGGGGCTTGTTTGGTCAGCCCCAGCATTTT. Translated, it gives CASSLRQGGLFGQPQHF. The complete variable domain, with remaining parts taken from reference TRBV28 and TRBJ1-5, reads DVKVTQSSRYLVKRTGEKVFLECVQDMDHENMFWYRQDPGLGLRLIYFSYDVKMKEKGDIPEGYSVSREKKERFSLILESASTNQTSMYLCASSLRQGGLFGQPQHFGDGTRLSIL.

V and J are TRBV13 and TRBJ2-7; 9 bases fit TRBD2. The CDR3 runs 18 residues. The germline V gene encodes CDR1 PRHDT and CDR2 FYEKMQ (reference sequence). With V trimmed by 1 base and J by 2 bases, 12 bases remained unmatched. The CDR3 coding sequence is TGTGCCAGCAGCTTAGCCCTTCTTAGCGGGAGTTCTACCTACGAGCAGTACTTC. It translates to CASSLALLSGSSTYEQYF.

The V gene is TRBV19, the J gene TRBJ1-6, with 9 bases that match TRBD1. J lost 9 bases, V lost 5 bases, and 5 bases had no gene match. Germline lookup yields CDR1 LNHDA and CDR2 SQIVND (reference sequence). The CDR3 has 14 residues. The CDR3 loop is CASSSGTGRSPLHF. The CDR3 DNA is TGTGCCAGTAGTTCCGGGACAGGGCGTTCACCCCTCCACTTT.

V gene TRBV7-3 combines with J gene TRBJ1-2; TRBD1 matches 10 bases. The germline CDR1 and CDR2 sequences are SGHTA and FQGTGA. The CDR3 spans 15 residues. V lost 6 bases and J lost 0; bases outside the gene matches: 4. The CDR3 spells CASSLGQGSNYGYTF. The DNA of the CDR3 is TGTGCCAGCAGTTTGGGACAGGGGTCTAACTATGGCTACACCTTC.

The V call is TRBV12-3 or TRBV12-4, the J call TRBJ1-5, with D uncertain. The CDR3 contains 13 residues. V was shortened by 3 bases and J by 6 bases, with 9 bases between the two germline ends. The CDR3 nucleotides read TGTGCCAGCAGTTTGCGGGGAGGTCAGCCCCAGCATTTT. Its translation is CASSLRGGQPQHF.

The DNA for the CDR3 is TGCGCCAGCAGCCCAACCGGGGTGAGCACAGATACGCAGTATTTT. Its translation is CASSPTGVSTDTQYF. The rearrangement joins TRBV4-1 to TRBJ2-3; weak D call: TRBD2 (5 bases). CDR3 length: 15 residues. Between the trimmed V and J ends, which lost 4 bases and 0 bases, there was a span of 11 bases. The germline gives CDR1 MGHRA, CDR2 YSYEKL.

This chain connects TRBV7-2 to TRBJ2-5; possibly TRBD1 for D (6 bases). The ends were cut back, 8 bases at V and 5 bases at J, with 18 bases in the middle. The CDR3 is 14 amino acids. Germline V gene lookup returns CDR1 SGHTA and CDR2 FQGNSA. CDR3 in DNA: TGTGCCAGCTCCAGGGGCCCCGCGGTGGAGACCCAGTACTTC. Its translation is CASSRGPAVETQYF.

The sample holds a few counts of this clone. This sequence joins TRBV27 and TRBJ2-7; D may be TRBD2 (6 bases). CDR3 length: 14 amino acids. Looked up from germline, CDR1 is MNHEY and CDR2 is SMNVEV (reference sequence). V was trimmed by 8 bases and J by 3 bases, leaving 17 bases between them. The CDR3 reads CASGSGSGHYEQYF. Written as DNA, the CDR3 is TGTGCCAGCGGATCGGGGAGCGGGCACTACGAGCAGTACTTC.

This chain uses TRBV19 with TRBJ2-3; 10 nucleotides match TRBD2. This CDR3 has 15 amino acids. Germline-derived CDR1 and CDR2 are LNHDA and SQIVND (reference sequence). Losses at the gene ends were 5 bases for V and 2 bases for J; bases not matched to a gene: 4. CDR3 sequence (DNA): TGTGCCAGTAGTCCGCTAGCGGGAGTCACAGATACGCAGTATTTT. It encodes CASSPLAGVTDTQYF.

V usage is TRBV2 and J usage is TRBJ2-2; 10 bases align to TRBD2. Trimming at V came to 6 bases and at J to 4 bases, leaving 8 bases not matched to a gene. Germline lookup yields CDR1 SNHLY and CDR2 FYNNEI. The CDR3 is made up of 16 amino acids. The CDR3 region is CASRVAGGRATGELFF. The CDR3 DNA reads as TGTGCCAGCAGAGTAGCGGGAGGTCGGGCCACCGGGGAGCTGTTTTTT.

The J gene is TRBJ2-1, the V gene TRBV2; 7 bases are shared with TRBD1. The CDR3 covers 14 residues. Trimming cost V 7 bases and J 10 bases; bases outside gene matches: 13. CDR1 and CDR2 from the germline V gene are SNHLY and FYNNEI. The CDR3 DNA follows: TGTGCCAGCAAAAGGACAGGCCAATTCGGCGAGCAGTTCTTC. Amino acid sequence: CASKRTGQFGEQFF.

This clone occurred once. The chain couples TRBV3-1 (or the pseudogene TRBV3-2) to TRBJ2-7; 10 nucleotides match TRBD2. V shed 4 bases and J 4 bases; nucleotides not matched to a gene: 7. Germline values: CDR1 LGHDT, CDR2 YNNKEL (reference sequence). The CDR3 loop spans 15 amino acids. The CDR3 region is CASSLSWTSGYEQYF. In DNA, the CDR3 is TGTGCCAGCAGCCTGTCCTGGACTAGCGGATACGAGCAGTACTTC.

The chain combines TRBV19 with TRBJ2-7; D is undetermined. The CDR3 runs to 13 residues. Germline loops: CDR1 LNHDA, CDR2 SQIVND (reference sequence). Trimming removed 3 bases at V and 3 bases at J, with 9 bases between. Here the CDR3 DNA reads TGTGCCAGTAGTATGGGCCAACTCTACGAGCAGTACTTC. This codes for CASSMGQLYEQYF.

The genes are TRBV30 and TRBJ1-2; 7 bases line up with TRBD1. The CDR3 sequence is 20 residues long. The J segment lost 7 bases and the V segment lost 1 base, leaving 27 bases of the junction unmatched. Germline loops: CDR1 GTSNPN, CDR2 SVGIG (reference sequence). The CDR3 DNA is TGTGCCTGGAGTGGAAGGGGGACAGCCACAAATCAGCTTAACTCCCTTGGCTACACCTTC. Residues: CAWSGRGTATNQLNSLGYTF.

J is TRBJ2-1 and V is TRBV7-2, with a weak D call TRBD2 (7 bases). The CDR3 sequence is 14 residues long. Germline loops: CDR1 SGHTA, CDR2 FQGNSA. V shed 5 bases and J shed 7 bases, with 15 bases lying between them. The CDR3 region is CASSPWGGGNEQFF. The CDR3 DNA follows: TGTGCCAGCAGCCCCTGGGGGGGCGGGAATGAGCAGTTCTTC.

The chain joins TRBV24-1 to TRBJ1-2; 7 bases agree with TRBD1. The V gene's germline CDR1 is KGHDR and CDR2 SFDVKD. The V segment lost 4 bases and the J segment 4 bases; nucleotides outside the gene matches: 5. The CDR3 runs to 14 residues. This chain's CDR3 is CATSDDRAPYGYTF. Here the CDR3 DNA reads TGTGCCACCAGTGACGACAGGGCCCCCTATGGCTACACCTTC.

This clone was picked up a small number of times. V is TRBV19 and J is TRBJ2-7; the match to TRBD1 covers 7 bases. Germline V gives CDR1 LNHDA, CDR2 SQIVND (reference sequence). This CDR3 comprises 14 residues. V trimming: 5 bases; J trimming: 4 bases; junction bases outside the gene matches: 8. The CDR3 nucleotides read TGTGCCAGTAGTTTGTTGGGACAGCCATACGAGCAGTACTTC. The encoded protein is CASSLLGQPYEQYF. The entire variable domain, with the rest obtained from reference TRBV19 and TRBJ2-7, is as follows: DGGITQSPKYLFRKEGQNVTLSCEQNLNHDAMYWYRQDPGQGLRLIYYSQIVNDFQKGDIAEGYSVSREKKESFPLTVTSAQKNPTAFYLCASSLLGQPYEQYFGPGTRLTVT.

The chain recombines TRBV19 with TRBJ1-2; TRBD1 agrees at 9 bases. The CDR3 covers 16 residues. The V gene end was trimmed by 5 bases and the J gene end by 2 bases; junction bases not matched to a gene: 9. Germline V gene data show CDR1 as LNHDA and CDR2 as SQIVND (reference sequence). The CDR3 is CASSPTRDRVNYGYTF. The CDR3 DNA is TGTGCCAGTAGTCCCACCCGGGACAGGGTCAACTATGGCTACACCTTC.

The V and J genes are TRBV5-4 and TRBJ1-2, with a possible D match to TRBD1 (5 bases). Between the trimmed V and J ends, which lost 2 bases and 4 bases, there was a span of 12 bases. CDR3 length: 14 residues. Germline CDR1 and CDR2: SGHNT and YYREEE (reference sequence). The CDR3: CASSLDTGAYGYTF. In DNA form, the CDR3 reads TGTGCCAGCAGCTTAGACACAGGAGCCTATGGCTACACCTTC.

This chain uses TRBV6-5 with TRBJ1-1; tentative D call: TRBD1 (5 bases). Trimming left V 6 bases short and J 11 bases short, with 19 bases between. The CDR3 loop spans 13 amino acids. The germline V gene encodes CDR1 MNHEY and CDR2 SVGAGI. CDR3 amino acids: CASSPDSVRVAFF. CDR3 DNA: TGTGCCAGCAGCCCAGACAGCGTTCGAGTGGCTTTCTTT.

The chain joins TRBV27 to TRBJ2-7; 7 bases line up with TRBD1. The trim removed 6 bases at V and 0 bases at J, leaving 2 bases unmatched. CDR3 size: 13 residues. CDR1 is MNHEY and CDR2 is SMNVEV in the germline V gene (reference sequence). The CDR3 sequence is CASRGQVSYEQYF. In DNA, the CDR3 is TGTGCCAGCAGAGGACAGGTCTCCTACGAGCAGTACTTC.